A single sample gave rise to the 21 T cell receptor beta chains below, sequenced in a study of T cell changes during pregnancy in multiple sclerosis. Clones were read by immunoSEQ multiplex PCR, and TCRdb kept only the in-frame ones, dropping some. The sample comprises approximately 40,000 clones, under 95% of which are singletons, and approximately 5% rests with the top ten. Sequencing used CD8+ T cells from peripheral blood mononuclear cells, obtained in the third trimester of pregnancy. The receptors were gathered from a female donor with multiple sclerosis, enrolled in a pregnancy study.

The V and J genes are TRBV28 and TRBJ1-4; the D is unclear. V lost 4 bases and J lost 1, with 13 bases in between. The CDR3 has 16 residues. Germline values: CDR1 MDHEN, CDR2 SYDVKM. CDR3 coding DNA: TGTGCCAGCAGTTCGTATAGGGAGAGAACTAATGAAAAACTGTTTTTT. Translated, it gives CASSSYRERTNEKLFF.

Here the CDR3 DNA reads TGCAGCGTTGCACCCGCCGTAGGGAGATTAGAGACCCAGTACTTC. This translates into CSVAPAVGRLETQYF. The chain combines TRBV29-1 with TRBJ2-5, with D perhaps TRBD2 (5 bases). The germline V gene has CDR1 SQVTM and CDR2 ANQGSEA. The CDR3 spans 15 residues. V was cut by 4 bases and J by 4 bases, with 19 bases left in between.

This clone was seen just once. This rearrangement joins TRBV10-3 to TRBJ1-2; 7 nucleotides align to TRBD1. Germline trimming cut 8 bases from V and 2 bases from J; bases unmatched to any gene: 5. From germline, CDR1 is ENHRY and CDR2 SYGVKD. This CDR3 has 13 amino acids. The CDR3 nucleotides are TGTGCCATCGGCACAGGGGACAACTATGGCTACACCTTC. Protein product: CAIGTGDNYGYTF.

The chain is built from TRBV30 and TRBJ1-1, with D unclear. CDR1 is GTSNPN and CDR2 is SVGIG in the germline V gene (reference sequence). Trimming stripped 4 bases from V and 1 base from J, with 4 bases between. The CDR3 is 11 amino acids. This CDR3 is CAWKRNTEAFF. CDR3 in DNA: TGTGCCTGGAAGAGGAACACTGAAGCTTTCTTT. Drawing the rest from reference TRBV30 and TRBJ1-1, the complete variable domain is SQTIHQWPATLVQPVGSPLSLECTVEGTSNPNLYWYRQAAGRGLQLLFYSVGIGQISSEVPQNLSASRPQDRQFILSSKKLLLSDSGFYLCAWKRNTEAFFGQGTRLTVV.

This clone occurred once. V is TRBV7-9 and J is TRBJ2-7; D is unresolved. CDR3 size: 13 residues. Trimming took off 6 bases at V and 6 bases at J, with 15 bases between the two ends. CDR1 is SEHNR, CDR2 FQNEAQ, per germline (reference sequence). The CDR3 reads CASSPPELSEQYF. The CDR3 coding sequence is TGTGCCAGCAGTCCTCCGGAGCTGAGCGAGCAGTACTTC.

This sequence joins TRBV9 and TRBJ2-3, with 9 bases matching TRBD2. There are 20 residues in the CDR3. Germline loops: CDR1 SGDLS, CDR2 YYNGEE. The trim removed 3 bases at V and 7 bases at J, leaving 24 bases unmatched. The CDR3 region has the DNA TGTGCCAGCAGCGGCGGGCGCGCGGGAGGGCCGGGTCCCACACAAAATACGCAGTATTTT. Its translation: CASSGGRAGGPGPTQNTQYF.

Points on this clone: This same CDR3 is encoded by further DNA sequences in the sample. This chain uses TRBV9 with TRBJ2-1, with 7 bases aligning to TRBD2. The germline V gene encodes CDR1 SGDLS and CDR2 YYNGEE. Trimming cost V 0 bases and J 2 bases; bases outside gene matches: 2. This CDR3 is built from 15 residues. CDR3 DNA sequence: TGTGCCAGCAGCGTAGCGGGAGGACCCTACAATGAGCAGTTCTTC. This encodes CASSVAGGPYNEQFF.

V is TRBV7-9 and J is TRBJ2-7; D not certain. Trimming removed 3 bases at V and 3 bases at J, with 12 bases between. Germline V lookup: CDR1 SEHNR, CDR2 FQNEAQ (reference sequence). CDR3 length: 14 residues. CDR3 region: CASSFLVPNYEQYF. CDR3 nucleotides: TGTGCCAGCAGCTTCCTGGTACCTAACTACGAGCAGTACTTC.

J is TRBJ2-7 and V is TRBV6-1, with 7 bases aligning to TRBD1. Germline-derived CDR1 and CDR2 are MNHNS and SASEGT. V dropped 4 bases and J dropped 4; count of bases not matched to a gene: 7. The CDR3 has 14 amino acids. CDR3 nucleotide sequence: TGTGCCAGCAGTGGACAGGGTAACTCGTACGAGCAGTACTTC. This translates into CASSGQGNSYEQYF.

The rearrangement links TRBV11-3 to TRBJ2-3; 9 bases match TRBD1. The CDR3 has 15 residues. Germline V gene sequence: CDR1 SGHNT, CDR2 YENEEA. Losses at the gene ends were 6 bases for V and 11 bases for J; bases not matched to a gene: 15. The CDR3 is CASRLRDRDARGQYF. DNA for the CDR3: TGTGCCAGCAGACTCCGGGACAGGGATGCCCGAGGGCAGTATTTT.

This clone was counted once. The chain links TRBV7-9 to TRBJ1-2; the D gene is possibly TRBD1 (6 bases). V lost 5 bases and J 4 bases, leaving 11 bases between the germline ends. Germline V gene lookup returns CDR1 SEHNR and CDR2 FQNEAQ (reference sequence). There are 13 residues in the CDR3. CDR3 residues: CASSPWTAYGYTF. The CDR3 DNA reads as TGTGCCAGCAGCCCTTGGACAGCCTATGGCTACACCTTC.

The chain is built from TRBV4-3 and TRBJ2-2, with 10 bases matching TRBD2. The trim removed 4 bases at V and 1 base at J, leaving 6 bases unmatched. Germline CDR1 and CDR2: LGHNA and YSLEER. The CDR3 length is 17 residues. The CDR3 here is CASSRGGLAVNTGELFF. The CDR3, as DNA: TGCGCCAGCAGCCGTGGAGGACTAGCGGTGAACACCGGGGAGCTGTTTTTT.

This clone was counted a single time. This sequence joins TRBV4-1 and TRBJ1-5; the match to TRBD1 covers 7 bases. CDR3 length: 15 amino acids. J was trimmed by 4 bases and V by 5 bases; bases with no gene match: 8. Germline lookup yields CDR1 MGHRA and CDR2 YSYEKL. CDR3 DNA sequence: TGCGCCAGCAGCTACAGGGGAGAGACTAATCAGCCCCAGCATTTT. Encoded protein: CASSYRGETNQPQHF.

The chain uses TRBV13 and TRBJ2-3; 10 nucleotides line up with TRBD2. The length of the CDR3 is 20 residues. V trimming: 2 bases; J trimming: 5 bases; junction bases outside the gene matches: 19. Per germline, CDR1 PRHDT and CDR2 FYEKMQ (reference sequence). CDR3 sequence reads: CASSLFGYSTSGRAQDTQYF. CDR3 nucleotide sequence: TGTGCCAGCAGCTTATTCGGTTATTCGACGAGCGGGAGGGCCCAAGATACGCAGTATTTT.

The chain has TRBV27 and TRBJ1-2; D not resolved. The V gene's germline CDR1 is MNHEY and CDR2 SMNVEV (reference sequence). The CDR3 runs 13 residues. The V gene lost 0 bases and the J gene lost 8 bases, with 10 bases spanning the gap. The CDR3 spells CASSLSSGSGYTF. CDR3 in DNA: TGTGCCAGCAGTTTATCATCCGGGTCCGGCTACACCTTC.

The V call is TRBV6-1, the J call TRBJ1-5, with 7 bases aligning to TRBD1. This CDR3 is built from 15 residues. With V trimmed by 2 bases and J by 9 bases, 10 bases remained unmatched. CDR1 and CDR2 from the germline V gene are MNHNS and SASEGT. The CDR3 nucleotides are TGTGCCAGCAGTGAATACGGGACAGAGAGAGGGCCCCAGCATTTT. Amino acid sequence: CASSEYGTERGPQHF.

Written as DNA, the CDR3 is TGTGCCTGGAGTGTACGGGGGGGGGCCGGGGGTTCAAGCTCCTACGAGCAGTACTTC. Its translation: CAWSVRGGAGGSSSYEQYF. J is TRBJ2-7 and V is TRBV30; 8 nucleotides align to TRBD2. The trim removed 0 bases at V and 0 bases at J, leaving 16 bases unmatched. This CDR3 has 19 residues. Germline lookup yields CDR1 GTSNPN and CDR2 SVGIG (reference sequence).

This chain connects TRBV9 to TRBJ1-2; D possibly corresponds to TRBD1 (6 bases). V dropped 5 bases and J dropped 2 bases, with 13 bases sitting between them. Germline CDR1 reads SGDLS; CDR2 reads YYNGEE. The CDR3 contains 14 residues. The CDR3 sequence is CASRDLGQNYGYTF. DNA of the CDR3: TGTGCCAGCAGGGACCTTGGACAGAACTATGGCTACACCTTC.

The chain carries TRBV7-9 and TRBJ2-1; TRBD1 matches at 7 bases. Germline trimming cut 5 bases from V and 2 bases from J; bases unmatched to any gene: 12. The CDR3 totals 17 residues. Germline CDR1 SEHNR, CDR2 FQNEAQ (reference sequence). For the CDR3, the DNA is TGTGCCAGCAGCCCGATCTCTACAGGGGCTCCCTACAATGAGCAGTTCTTC. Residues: CASSPISTGAPYNEQFF.

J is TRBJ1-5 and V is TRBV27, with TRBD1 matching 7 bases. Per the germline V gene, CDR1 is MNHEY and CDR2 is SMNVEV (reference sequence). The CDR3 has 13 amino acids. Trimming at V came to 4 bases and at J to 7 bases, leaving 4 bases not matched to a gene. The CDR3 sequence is CASSWRGQQPQHF. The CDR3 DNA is TGTGCCAGCAGTTGGAGGGGGCAACAGCCCCAGCATTTT.

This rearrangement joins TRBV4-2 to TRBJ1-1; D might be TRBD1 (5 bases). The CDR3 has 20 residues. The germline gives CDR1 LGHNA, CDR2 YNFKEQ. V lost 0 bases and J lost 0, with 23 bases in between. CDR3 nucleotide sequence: TGTGCCAGCAGCCAAGATCTCCGGACGGAGGGGACGGGGATGAACACTGAAGCTTTCTTT. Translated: CASSQDLRTEGTGMNTEAFF.